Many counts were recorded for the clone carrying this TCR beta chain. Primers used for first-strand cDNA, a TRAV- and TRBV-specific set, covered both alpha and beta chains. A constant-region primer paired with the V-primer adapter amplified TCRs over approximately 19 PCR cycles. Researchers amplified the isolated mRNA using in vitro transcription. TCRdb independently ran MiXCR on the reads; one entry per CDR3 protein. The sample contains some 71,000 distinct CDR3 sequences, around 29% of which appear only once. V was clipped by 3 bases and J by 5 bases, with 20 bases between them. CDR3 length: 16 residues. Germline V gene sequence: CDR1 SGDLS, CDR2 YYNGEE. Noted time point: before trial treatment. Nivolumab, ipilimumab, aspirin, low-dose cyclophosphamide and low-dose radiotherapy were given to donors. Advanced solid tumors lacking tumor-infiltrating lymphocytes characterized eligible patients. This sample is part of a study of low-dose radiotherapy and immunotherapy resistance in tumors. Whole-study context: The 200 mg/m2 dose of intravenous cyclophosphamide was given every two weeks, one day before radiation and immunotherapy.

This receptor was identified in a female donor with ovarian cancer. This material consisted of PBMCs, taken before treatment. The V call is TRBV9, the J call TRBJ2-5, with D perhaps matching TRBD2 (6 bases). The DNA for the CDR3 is TGTGCCAGCAGCGCCGGGACTCCTCCGGGGCGGGAGACCCAGTACTTC. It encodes CASSAGTPPGRETQYF.